This T cell receptor beta chain is drawn from a study of response to subunit inactivated influenza vaccine (dated by TCRdb to between 2018 and 2020). For the wider study: To follow how T cells responded to a trivalent subunit inactivated influenza vaccine, the researchers relied on deep quantitative profiling of the T cell receptor repertoire. The study at large found these results: According to the authors, only a limited number of new T cells may be recruited by each seasonal influenza vaccination.

Library creation used RT-PCR. Sequencer: Illumina HiSeq 2500. TCRdb redid the processing of the public reads, applying fastp at Q25 and MiXCR, and retained in-frame beta chains. Merged by CDR3 protein, the rows form single entries marked with the most common genes and DNA. Recorded for this sample are some 500,000 distinct CDR3 sequences; about 25% of them occurred a single time. Of the sample, 1.5% to 2% falls within the top ten clones. V gives up 3 bases and J gives up 7 bases, and the segment between their germline ends measures 16 bases. The CDR3 holds 14 amino acids from the cysteine to the phenylalanine. Here the CDR3 DNA is all that survives: 42 bases in frame from base 1. The germline V gene yields KGHSH for CDR1 and LQKENI for CDR2. On this clonotype: The specificity of this receptor is unknown. Base qualities are not at hand, and no much larger clone is one base apart.

This sample comprised CD4+ T cells sorted from PBMCs, obtained roughly 5 days after vaccination. The receptor was derived from a middle-aged man who received an inactivated influenza vaccine. Donor details come from another sample of the same person, matched by shared clones. The chain employs TRBV18 and TRBJ2-7; 5 matching bases give a weak D call of TRBD2. The DNA sequence reads TGTGCCAGCTCACCCACCGTGGCGCCGGGAGAGCAGTACTTC. The resulting protein is CASSPTVAPGEQYF.